This record concerns one T cell receptor beta chain sequence. As yet, its antigen is unknown. The sample carries other DNA sequences with the same CDR3. V lost 4 bases and J lost 0, with 9 bases in between. CDR1 and CDR2 from the germline V gene are LNHDA and SQIVND (reference sequence). This CDR3 spans 14 amino acids. The donors were members of the validation cohort, which comprised about 120 subjects and was separate from the first cohort of about 700 subjects. This sample was included in a study of cytomegalovirus exposure and HLA in healthy donors. Study-wide results and limits: According to a subsequent analysis, TCR clusters identified in the first cohort showed a tendency to co-occur across the 100 to 150 validation repertoires. Altogether, 164 TCR beta chains were recorded as cytomegalovirus-associated.

Repertoires were generated with immunoSEQ multiplex PCR, while TCRdb's copy carries only in-frame clones and drops some. The sample has about 330,000 clones; around 90% are singletons. Sequenced material: PBMCs. The V call is TRBV19, the J call TRBJ1-2, with D uncertain. The clonotype originates from a woman aged 25 to 45 in good health and CMV-seropositive. This CDR3 is CASSRRESNYGYTF. CDR3 in DNA: TGTGCCAGTAGTAGGCGCGAGTCTAACTATGGCTACACCTTC.